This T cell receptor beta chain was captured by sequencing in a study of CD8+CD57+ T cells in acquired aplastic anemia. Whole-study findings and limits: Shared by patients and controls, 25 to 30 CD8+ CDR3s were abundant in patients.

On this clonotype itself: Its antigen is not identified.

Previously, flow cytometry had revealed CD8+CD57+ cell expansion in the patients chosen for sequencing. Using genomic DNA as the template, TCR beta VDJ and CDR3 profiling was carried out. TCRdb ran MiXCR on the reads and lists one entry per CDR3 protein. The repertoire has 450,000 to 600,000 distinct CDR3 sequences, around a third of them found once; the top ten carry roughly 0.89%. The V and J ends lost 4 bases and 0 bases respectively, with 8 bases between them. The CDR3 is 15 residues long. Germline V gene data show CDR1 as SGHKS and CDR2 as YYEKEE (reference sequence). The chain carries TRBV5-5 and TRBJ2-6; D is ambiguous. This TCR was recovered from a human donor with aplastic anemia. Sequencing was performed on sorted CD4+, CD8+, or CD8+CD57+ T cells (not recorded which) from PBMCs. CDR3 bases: TGTGCCAGCAGCATAGGGAACTCTGGGGCCAACGTCCTGACTTTC. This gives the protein CASSIGNSGANVLTF.